This T cell receptor (beta chain) emerged from a study of early T cells in non-severe SARS-CoV-2 infection. Study-level information: The chains were unpaired, and the sequenced material was bulk RNA from unsorted whole blood. Findings and caveats of the study: VDJdb matches were skewed toward anti-spike CD8 T cell responses.

The CDR3 sequence is 17 residues long. CDR1 KGHDR and CDR2 SFDVKD come from the germline V gene. The germline V and J ends were trimmed by 2 bases and 0 bases, with 14 bases remaining between them. A few counts support this clonotype. The antigen is undetermined. cDNA molecules, individually, were tagged with unique molecular identifiers. TCRdb re-derived calls from the 5' RACE reads in MiXCR, one entry per CDR3 protein. This table has 100,000 to 120,000 distinct CDR3 sequences, roughly 13% appearing once. The origin of this receptor is an adult who was a healthcare worker with PCR-confirmed SARS-CoV-2 infection or an uninfected control (not recorded which). This specimen was whole blood, taken at baseline. V usage is TRBV24-1 and J usage is TRBJ2-3; D gene ambiguous. The CDR3 is CATSDSSSSSSTDTQYF. In DNA form, the CDR3 reads TGTGCCACCAGTGATTCCTCATCTTCCTCTAGCACAGATACGCAGTATTTT.